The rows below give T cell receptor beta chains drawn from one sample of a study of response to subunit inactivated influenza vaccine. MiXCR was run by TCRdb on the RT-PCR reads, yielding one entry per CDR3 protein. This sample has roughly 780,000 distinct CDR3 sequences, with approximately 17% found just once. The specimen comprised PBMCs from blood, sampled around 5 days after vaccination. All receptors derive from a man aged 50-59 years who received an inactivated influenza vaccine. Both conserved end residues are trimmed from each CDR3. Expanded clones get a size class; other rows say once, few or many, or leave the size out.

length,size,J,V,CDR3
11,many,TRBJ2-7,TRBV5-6,ASSLYKTYEQY
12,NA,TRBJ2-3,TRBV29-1,SVGGQVAFDTQY
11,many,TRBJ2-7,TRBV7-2,ASSPWDRVEQY
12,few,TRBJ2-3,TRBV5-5,ASSLQSLVPTQY
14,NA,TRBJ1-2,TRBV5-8,ASSLAGTGDVDGYT
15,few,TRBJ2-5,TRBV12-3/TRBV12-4,ASSFDRAIPSQETQY
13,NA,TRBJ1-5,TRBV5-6,ASSLSVLGNQPQH
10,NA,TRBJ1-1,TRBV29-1,SVRQGGMEAF
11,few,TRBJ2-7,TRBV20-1,SARFGLASEQY
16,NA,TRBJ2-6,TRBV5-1,ASSTPRDRVIGANVLT
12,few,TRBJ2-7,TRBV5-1,ASSLWGAPYEQY
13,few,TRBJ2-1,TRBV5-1,ASSPGTNVYNEQF
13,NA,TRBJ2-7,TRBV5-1,ASSLGGGALNEQY
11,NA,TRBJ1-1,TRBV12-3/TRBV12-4,ASSFQGATEAF
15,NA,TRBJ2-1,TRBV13,ASSLGPYGTEYNEQF
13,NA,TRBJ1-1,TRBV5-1,ASRFSLETNTEAF
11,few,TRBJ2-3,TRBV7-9,ASSPRLQDTQY
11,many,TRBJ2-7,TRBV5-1,ASSFEESYEQY
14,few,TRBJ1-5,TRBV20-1,SARRTGSGGNQPQH
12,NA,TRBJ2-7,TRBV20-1,SAAVGAGPYEQY
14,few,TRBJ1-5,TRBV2,ASSGTMWGASQPQH
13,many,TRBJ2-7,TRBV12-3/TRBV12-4,ASRPGQMITYEQY
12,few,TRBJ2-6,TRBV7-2,ASSSYRRANVLT
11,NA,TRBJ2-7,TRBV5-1,ASSWDMSYEQY
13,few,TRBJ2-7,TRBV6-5,ASSYAAGGIYEQY
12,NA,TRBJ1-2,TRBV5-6,ASSGTRDFYGYT
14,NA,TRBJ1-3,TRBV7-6,ASRDPGQGRGNTIY
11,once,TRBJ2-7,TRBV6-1,ASRETVSYEQY
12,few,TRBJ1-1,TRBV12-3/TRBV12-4,ASSRSGLNTEAF
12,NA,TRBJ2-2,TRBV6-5,ASSYSAGSGELF
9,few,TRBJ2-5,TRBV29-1,SVIDRETQY
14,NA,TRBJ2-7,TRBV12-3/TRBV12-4,ASSLEPFDRDYEQY
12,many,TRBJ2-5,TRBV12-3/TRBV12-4,ASSLRRTQETQY
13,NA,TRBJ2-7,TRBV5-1,ASSLDGPGVYEQY
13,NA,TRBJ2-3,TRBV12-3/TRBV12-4,ASSGGQGNTDTQY
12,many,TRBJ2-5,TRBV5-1,ASSPGRGQETQY
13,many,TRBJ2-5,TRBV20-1,SAVIAGGGQETQY
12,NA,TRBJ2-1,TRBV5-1,ASSLEGGALTQF
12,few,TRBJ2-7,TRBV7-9,ASSFLSTSYEQY
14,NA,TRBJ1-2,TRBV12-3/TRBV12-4,ASTSSRTPLWYGYT